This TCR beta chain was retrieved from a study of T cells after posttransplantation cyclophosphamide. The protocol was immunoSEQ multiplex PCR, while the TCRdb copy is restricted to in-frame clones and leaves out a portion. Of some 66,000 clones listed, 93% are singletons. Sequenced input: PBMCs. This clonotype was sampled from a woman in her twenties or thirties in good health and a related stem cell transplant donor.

The CDR3 sequence is CAISVQRQGHTEAFF. CDR3 sequence (DNA): TGTGCCATCAGTGTTCAGAGACAGGGGCACACTGAAGCTTTCTTT. The rearrangement uses TRBV10-3 and TRBJ1-1; 8 bases are a match to TRBD1. Germline loops: CDR1 ENHRY, CDR2 SYGVKD. V was clipped by 4 bases and J by 3 bases; unmatched bases: 7. The CDR3 has 15 amino acids.